The 25 T cell receptor beta chains in this list originate from one sample, sequenced in a study of T cells expressing NK-cell markers (dated by TCRdb to between 2020 and 2021). The library was obtained by 5' RACE. Instrument on record: Illumina HiSeq 2000. TCRdb reprocessed the reads into one record per CDR3 protein sequence, lacking DNA. The sample's clone listing holds almost 450,000 distinct CDR3 sequences. The ten biggest clones cover 7.3% of the sample. The sequenced sample was blood T cells: a sorted CD56 or NKG2C T cell subset, CD4+ or CD8+ T cells, or bulk PBMC T cells (not recorded which). The origin of the receptors is a woman between 18 and 70 years old in good health.

The chain links TRBV4-1 to TRBJ2-3; TCRdb names TRBD1, which stays unverified in the absence of DNA. The CDR3 contains 15 residues. CDR1 is MGHRA and CDR2 is YSYEKL in the germline V gene. This CDR3 is CASSQEGQGTDTQYF.

This chain joins TRBV15 and TRBJ2-1; with no DNA, the TCRdb D assignment of TRBD2 cannot be verified. The CDR3 runs 17 residues. Germline CDR1 LNHNV, CDR2 YYDKDF (reference sequence). CDR3 protein: CATSRAGGVTYFGEQFF.

J is TRBJ2-1 and V is TRBV2; the D gene TCRdb calls, TRBD1, cannot be checked with no DNA. The CDR3 covers 14 residues. Germline assignment: CDR1 SNHLY and CDR2 FYNNEI. CDR3 sequence reads: CASSETGGHNEQFF. Looking up the rest from reference TRBV2 and TRBJ2-1 gives the full variable domain: EPEVTQTPSHQVTQMGQEVILRCVPISNHLYFYWYRQILGQKVEFLVSFYNNEISEKSEIFDDQFSVERPDGSNFTLKIRSTKLEDSAMYFCASSETGGHNEQFFGPGTRLTVL.

V and J are TRBV30 and TRBJ2-1; TCRdb indicates TRBD2, and absent DNA this call remains unverified. Germline V gives CDR1 GTSNPN, CDR2 SVGIG (reference sequence). CDR3 length: 16 residues. The CDR3 spells CAWSTQTSGGANEQFF.

The rearrangement uses TRBV5-5 and TRBJ2-2; the D gene TCRdb calls, TRBD1, cannot be checked with no DNA. This CDR3 is 18 amino acids long. CDR1 is SGHKS, CDR2 YYEKEE, per germline (reference sequence). The CDR3 sequence is CASSFIPGRSTNTGELFF.

The chain has TRBV28 and TRBJ1-5. The CDR3 is made up of 16 amino acids. In germline, CDR1 is MDHEN, CDR2 SYDVKM. The CDR3 sequence: CASSLWAGYSNQPQHF.

V gene TRBV20-1 combines with J gene TRBJ2-5; checking the TCRdb D call of TRBD1 is not possible without DNA. The CDR3 length is 14 residues. In germline, CDR1 is DFQATT, CDR2 SNEGSKA (reference sequence). CDR3 region: CSARAPGAQETQYF.

The chain has TRBV20-1 and TRBJ2-1; TCRdb names TRBD2, which stays unverified in the absence of DNA. Germline CDR1 reads DFQATT; CDR2 reads SNEGSKA (reference sequence). The CDR3 runs to 14 residues. The CDR3 here is CSVLLAESQLEQFF.

V usage is TRBV7-3 and J usage is TRBJ2-5; lacking DNA, the TRBD1 call made by TCRdb goes unchecked. CDR3 size: 16 residues. CDR1 and CDR2 (germline): SGHTA, FQGTGA. CDR3 sequence reads: CASSRGTTPYQETQYF.

This chain connects TRBV25-1 to TRBJ1-4; no DNA is available, so the TRBD1 call from TCRdb remains unchecked. In germline, CDR1 is MGHDK, CDR2 SYGVNS. The CDR3 totals 12 residues. CDR3 loop: CASSEYRGKLFF.

The chain joins TRBV3-1 to TRBJ2-1; there is no DNA to check the TCRdb D call of TRBD2. Germline values: CDR1 LGHDT, CDR2 YNNKEL (reference sequence). The CDR3 runs to 18 residues. The CDR3 loop reads CASSQGLGTSGGHNEQFF.

The chain combines TRBV6-2 or TRBV6-3 with TRBJ2-5; with no DNA, the TCRdb D assignment of TRBD2 cannot be verified. The CDR3 is made up of 16 amino acids. Germline V gene lookup returns CDR1 MNHEY and CDR2 SVGEGT. The CDR3 is CASSYARTALRETQYF.

V is TRBV28 and J is TRBJ2-1; TCRdb's D gene call, TRBD2, goes unchecked for lack of DNA. From germline, CDR1 is MDHEN and CDR2 SYDVKM. The CDR3 is made up of 14 amino acids. CDR3 residues: CASSRLAGGHEQFF.

The gene calls are TRBV2 and TRBJ1-4; TCRdb outputs TRBD1, but without DNA this stays unchecked. Looked up from germline, CDR1 is SNHLY and CDR2 is FYNNEI. CDR3 size: 13 residues. The CDR3 spells CASSLGTPEKLFF.

V gene TRBV2 combines with J gene TRBJ2-3; without DNA, the TCRdb call of TRBD1 cannot be checked. This CDR3 spans 14 amino acids. Germline CDR1 reads SNHLY; CDR2 reads FYNNEI. The chain's CDR3 is CASRGDRIVDTQYF.

The chain combines TRBV20-1 with TRBJ1-4; the D call from TCRdb, TRBD1, cannot be confirmed without DNA. Germline assignment: CDR1 DFQATT and CDR2 SNEGSKA (reference sequence). The CDR3 has 14 residues. The CDR3 sequence is CSARPSGAGEKLFF.

The chain joins TRBV29-1 to TRBJ2-4. The germline CDR1 and CDR2 sequences are SQVTM and ANQGSEA. CDR3 size: 15 residues. CDR3 sequence: CSVDEGKLAKNIQYF.

This chain links TRBV6-5 with TRBJ2-1; the D call of TRBD2 rests on TCRdb alone, since no DNA is present to check it. The germline CDR1 and CDR2 sequences are MNHEY and SVGAGI. The length of the CDR3 is 15 residues. The CDR3 protein is CASSSPGLADNEQFF.

CDR3 sequence: CASSSPQGPVEKLFF. The chain couples TRBV7-9 to TRBJ1-4; TCRdb calls TRBD1, which cannot be checked without DNA. Germline values: CDR1 SEHNR, CDR2 FQNEAQ (reference sequence). The CDR3 totals 15 residues.

J is TRBJ2-1 and V is TRBV7-2; checking the TCRdb D call of TRBD1 is not possible without DNA. The CDR3 sequence is 15 residues long. Germline V lookup: CDR1 SGHTA, CDR2 FQGNSA. The CDR3 sequence is CASSPLKINYNEQFF.

The chain recombines TRBV12-3 or TRBV12-4 with TRBJ1-2. There are 14 residues in the CDR3. CDR3: CASSPPPVIYGYTF.

V and J are TRBV3-1 and TRBJ2-3; checking the TCRdb D call of TRBD1 is not possible without DNA. This CDR3 has 16 residues. The germline CDR1 and CDR2 sequences are LGHDT and YNNKEL (reference sequence). The CDR3 sequence is CASSPGTGSETDTQYF.

V gene TRBV10-3 combines with J gene TRBJ2-3; TCRdb lists TRBD2, though no DNA is available to test this call. CDR1 is ENHRY and CDR2 is SYGVKD in the germline V gene. This CDR3 comprises 18 residues. CDR3 loop: CAISESGGPGSGIDTQYF.

The gene calls are TRBV7-6 and TRBJ2-5; without DNA, the TCRdb call of TRBD1 cannot be checked. Germline V gene sequence: CDR1 SGHVS, CDR2 FNYEAQ. The CDR3 totals 15 residues. CDR3 sequence: CASSLARWAIETQYF. The variable domain in full, completed from reference TRBV7-6 and TRBJ2-5, reads GAGVSQSPRYKVTKRGQDVALRCDPISGHVSLYWYRQALGQGPEFLTYFNYEAQQDKSGLPNDRFSAERPEGSISTLTIQRTEQRDSAMYRCASSLARWAIETQYFGPGTRLLVL.

The V gene is TRBV29-1, the J gene TRBJ2-7. This CDR3 has 11 residues. Germline CDR1 reads SQVTM; CDR2 reads ANQGSEA. The CDR3 sequence is CSVEDRYEQYF.